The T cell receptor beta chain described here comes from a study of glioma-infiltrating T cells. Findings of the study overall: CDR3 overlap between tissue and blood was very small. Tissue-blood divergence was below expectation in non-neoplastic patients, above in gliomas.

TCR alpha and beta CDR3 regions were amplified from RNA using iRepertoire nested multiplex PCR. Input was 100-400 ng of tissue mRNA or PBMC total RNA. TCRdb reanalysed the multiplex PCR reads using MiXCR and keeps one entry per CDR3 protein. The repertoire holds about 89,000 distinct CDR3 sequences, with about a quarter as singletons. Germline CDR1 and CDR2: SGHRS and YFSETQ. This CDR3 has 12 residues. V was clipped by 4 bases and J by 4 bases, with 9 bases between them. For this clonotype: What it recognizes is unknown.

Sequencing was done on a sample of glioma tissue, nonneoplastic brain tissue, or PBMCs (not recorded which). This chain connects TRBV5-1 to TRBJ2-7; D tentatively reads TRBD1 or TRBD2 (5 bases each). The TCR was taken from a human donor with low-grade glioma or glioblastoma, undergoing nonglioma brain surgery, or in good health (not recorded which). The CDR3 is CASSRDGYEQYF. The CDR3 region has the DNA TGCGCCAGCAGCAGGGACGGGTACGAGCAGTACTTC.